This T cell receptor (beta chain) is drawn from a study of PD-L1 blockade in urothelial cancer (dated by TCRdb to about 2017). Notes on the research overall: Therapy was started at some point between 2012 and 2014 for all patients, and atezolizumab 1,200 mg was administered intravenously every 3 weeks. An ECOG performance status of 0 or 1 was recorded for the patients, and 0 to 3 prior chemotherapy regimens had been received by the patients. The study was an exploratory multi-omic analysis of somatic, immune and clinical correlates of response to PD-L1 blockade with atezolizumab in urothelial cancer. Durable clinical benefit was achieved by nine patients but not by the remaining 20. In the same patients, pretreatment tumors underwent whole exome sequencing and RNA sequencing in addition to TCR sequencing. Twenty-nine patients had pretreatment blood TCR-seq, approximately 24 had at least one posttreatment blood collection, and approximately 24 had tumor TCR-seq. Durable clinical benefit was defined as progression-free survival longer than 6 months, and TCR features were also tested against progression-free and overall survival. TCR sequencing covered pretreatment tumor samples and matched, serially collected peripheral blood taken before and after atezolizumab treatment. Blood samples were analyzed 3 weeks after the start of treatment (second dose) and 6 weeks after the start of treatment. Twenty-five of 29 patients were identified as males with urothelial cancer of bladder origin, and a prior smoking history was reported by 18 of 29 patients. Blood samples gave a median of about 140,000 T cells and 80,000 or so unique TCRs, with a median clonality of 0.080. The study at large found these results: Because of the small sample size (n of about 30) and the many exploratory analyses performed, the results are intended to be regarded as hypothesis-generating. A pretreatment peripheral blood TCR clonality below the median was linked to improved progression-free and overall survival. Greater expansion of tumor-associated TCR clones in peripheral blood 3 weeks after the start of treatment was observed in patients with durable benefit (n of about 20, p = 0.022).

Concerning this clone: The clone's antigen remains unknown. No base-level quality is on record; no much larger clone is a single base apart.

Per the germline V gene, MGHRA is the CDR1 and YSYEKL is the CDR2. Including the terminal cysteine and phenylalanine, the CDR3 comprises 15 residues. The retained sequence is limited to the CDR3, 45 bases, with the frame set at the first base. Trimming takes 4 bases off V and 6 bases off J; junction bases not matched to a gene: 5. Each PCR received spiked-in synthetic TCR analog templates so that absolute template abundance could be estimated from read counts. TCRbeta CDR3 regions were amplified from genomic DNA with bias-controlled V and J gene primers using the immunoSEQ assay. Rearranged TCRbeta segments were sequenced at approximately 20X coverage. The source study handled its data this way. Clustering was used to correct sequencing errors, and CDR3s were annotated against IMGT so that V, D and J genes could be assigned. Out-of-frame and stop-codon sequences were excluded, and only productive TCRbeta rearrangements were used in downstream analyses. To compute clonality, Shannon entropy was normalized by the log of the number of unique productive sequences and then subtracted from one. Fisher's exact test with Benjamini-Hochberg correction, using a cutoff of adjusted p below 0.01, was how clones that differed between time points or between blood and tumor were identified. The clones in this table, taken by TCRdb from immuneACCESS, are in-frame only. Not every clone is retained; where verified, under half of the shortfall comes from an unresolved V gene, and the cause of the rest is unknown. Clonal size and the V and J genes are those of that table, whereas D and trimming came from the DNA. The sample table lists about 110,000 clones, approximately 90% of them with a count of one. The ten top clones hold around 4% of the sample.

The time point label here, explained by the study, means: peripheral blood 6 weeks after treatment start. A cohort of about 30 patients with locally advanced or metastatic urothelial carcinoma, treated at Memorial Sloan Kettering on a trial protocol, was included. Peripheral blood mononuclear cells were collected pretreatment and during treatment, with between 1 and 8 total time points per patient. The Qiagen DNeasy Blood extraction kit was used to purify genomic DNA from total PBMCs and tumor samples. PBMCs were collected pretreatment and during treatment and were isolated and stored as previously described.

The sequence was obtained from a man aged 55-75 years with urothelial cancer. This sample comprised PBMCs, obtained around atezolizumab (anti-PD-L1) treatment. Recombination joined TRBV4-1 with TRBJ2-1; TRBD2 matches 11 bases in the middle. Here is the DNA: TGCGCCAGCAGCCTTCTAGCGGGAGGTCTCAATGAGCAGTTCTTC. It is translated as CASSLLAGGLNEQFF.